A selection of T cell receptor beta chains follows, all from one sample in a study of OX40 agonist ivuxolimab in advanced cancers. The data were produced by immunoSEQ multiplex PCR, yet TCRdb's version contains in-frame clones alone and is incomplete. The repertoire holds fewer than 35,000 clones, with 80% to 90% as singletons. The material was CD4+ or CD8+ T cells sorted from blood, obtained in a trial of the OX40 agonist ivuxolimab. These TCRs come from an adult with an advanced solid tumor such as melanoma, head and neck, liver or kidney cancer. Both conserved end residues are part of each CDR3. Each record gives: J gene, V gene, clone size, D gene, CDR3 protein, CDR3 DNA. D genes are given only for firm matches. Where a row states a size, it is once, few, many or the class of an expanded clone; other rows omit it.

>TRBJ2-3|TRBV4-1|-|-
CASSHRPGGAGGTDTQYF
TGCGCCAGCAGCCACCGACCAGGGGGGGCGGGGGGCACAGATACGCAGTATTTT
>TRBJ1-1|TRBV19|-|-
CASRVELNTEAFF
TGTGCCAGTAGAGTAGAATTGAACACTGAAGCTTTCTTT
>TRBJ2-7|TRBV27|few|-
CASSLSWQSSYEQYF
TGTGCCAGCAGTTTATCGTGGCAAAGCTCCTACGAGCAGTACTTC
>TRBJ2-3|TRBV4-1|-|TRBD1
CASSQYHRGPQYF
TGCGCCAGCAGCCAATACCACAGGGGGCCGCAGTATTTT
>TRBJ2-7|TRBV6-1|once|-
CASSERSYGLYEQYF
TGTGCCAGCAGTGAAAGGTCTTACGGACTCTACGAGCAGTACTTC
>TRBJ2-5|TRBV28|few|-
CASRPRPGTGGKTQYF
TGTGCCAGCAGACCCCGCCCCGGGACGGGCGGGAAGACCCAGTACTTC
>TRBJ2-5|TRBV5-1|few|-
CASSLTETQYF
TGCGCCAGCAGCTTGACGGAGACCCAGTACTTC
>TRBJ2-1|TRBV9|-|-
CASSVGGGSYNEQFF
TGTGCCAGCAGCGTAGGAGGGGGGTCCTACAATGAGCAGTTCTTC
>TRBJ2-1|TRBV7-3|-|-
CASSLEGESYNEQFF
TGTGCCAGCAGCTTGGAGGGAGAAAGCTACAATGAGCAGTTCTTC
>TRBJ2-1|TRBV23-1|-|-
CASSQSTRGQVYNEQFF
TGCGCCAGCAGTCAATCGACCCGGGGGCAAGTCTACAATGAGCAGTTCTTC
>TRBJ2-7|TRBV5-1|-|-
CASSLDAGIRKHEQYF
TGCGCCAGCAGCTTGGACGCGGGTATTAGAAAACACGAGCAGTACTTC
>TRBJ1-6|TRBV2|few|-
CASSSDGLNSPLHF
TGTGCCAGCAGTTCCGACGGACTTAATTCACCCCTCCACTTT
>TRBJ1-5|TRBV19|-|-
CASSIDREGQPQHF
TGTGCTAGTAGTATAGATCGGGAAGGTCAGCCCCAGCATTTT
>TRBJ2-1|TRBV7-3|-|-
CASSLNSQGSSYNEQFF
TGTGCCAGCAGCTTAAATTCCCAGGGTAGCTCCTACAATGAGCAGTTCTTC
>TRBJ1-2|TRBV6-5|once|-
CASSPARGLYGYTF
TGTGCCAGCAGCCCAGCGAGGGGTCTCTATGGCTACACCTTC
>TRBJ2-3|TRBV15|-|TRBD2
CATSRGGTSGATDTQYF
TGTGCCACCAGCAGAGGGGGGACTAGCGGGGCTACAGATACGCAGTATTTT
>TRBJ2-7|TRBV10-3|-|-
CAISGLGTADSYEQYF
TGTGCCATCAGTGGGCTCGGGACGGCCGACTCCTACGAGCAGTACTTC
>TRBJ2-2|TRBV19|-|TRBD1
CASRARTGVGTGELFF
TGTGCCAGTAGGGCCCGGACAGGGGTCGGCACCGGGGAGCTGTTTTTT
>TRBJ2-4|TRBV28|-|-
CASTSGFGKNIQYF
TGTGCCAGCACGTCGGGGTTTGGCAAAAACATTCAGTACTTC
>TRBJ1-4|TRBV15|once|-
CATSRVVGPANEKLFF
TGTGCCACCAGCAGAGTAGTGGGGCCGGCTAATGAAAAACTGTTTTTT
>TRBJ1-2|TRBV7-9|-|-
CASSLAEAANHYGYTF
TGTGCCAGCAGCTTAGCGGAGGCGGCGAATCACTATGGCTACACCTTC
>TRBJ1-1|TRBV7-6|-|-
CASSQTAKGEAFF
TGTGCCAGCAGCCAGACGGCAAAGGGCGAAGCTTTCTTT
>TRBJ1-5|TRBV15|-|-
CATSRDTLEPQHF
TGTGCCACCAGCAGAGATACTCTGGAGCCCCAGCATTTT
>TRBJ2-6|TRBV2|-|-
CASHPMVSGANVLTF
TGTGCCAGCCATCCTATGGTCTCTGGGGCCAACGTCCTGACTTTC
>TRBJ1-1|TRBV7-3|-|-
CASSLNGNTEAFF
TGTGCCAGCAGCTTAAACGGGAACACTGAAGCTTTCTTT
>TRBJ1-1|TRBV18|-|-
CASSPREGWNTEAFF
TGTGCCAGCTCACCACGGGAGGGGTGGAACACTGAAGCTTTCTTT
>TRBJ2-1|TRBV9|-|TRBD2
CASGFTPSGAYNEQFF
TGTGCCAGCGGTTTCACTCCTAGCGGGGCCTACAATGAGCAGTTCTTC
>TRBJ1-5|TRBV28|-|TRBD1
CASSPGGLSNQPQHF
TGTGCCAGCAGCCCAGGGGGTTTGAGCAATCAGCCCCAGCATTTT
>TRBJ1-6|TRBV7-2|-|-
CASSLAPGTVNSPLHF
TGTGCCAGCAGCTTAGCCCCCGGGACGGTAAATTCACCCCTCCACTTT
>TRBJ2-7|TRBV10-3|once|-
CAISEGAATYEQYF
TGTGCCATCAGTGAGGGGGCGGCTACCTACGAGCAGTACTTC
>TRBJ2-1|TRBV5-6|-|-
CASSRTYNEQFF
TGTGCCAGCAGCAGAACATACAATGAGCAGTTCTTC
>TRBJ1-3|TRBV11-2|-|-
CASSPRPSASGNTIYF
TGTGCCAGCAGCCCCCGCCCGAGCGCCTCTGGAAACACCATATATTTT